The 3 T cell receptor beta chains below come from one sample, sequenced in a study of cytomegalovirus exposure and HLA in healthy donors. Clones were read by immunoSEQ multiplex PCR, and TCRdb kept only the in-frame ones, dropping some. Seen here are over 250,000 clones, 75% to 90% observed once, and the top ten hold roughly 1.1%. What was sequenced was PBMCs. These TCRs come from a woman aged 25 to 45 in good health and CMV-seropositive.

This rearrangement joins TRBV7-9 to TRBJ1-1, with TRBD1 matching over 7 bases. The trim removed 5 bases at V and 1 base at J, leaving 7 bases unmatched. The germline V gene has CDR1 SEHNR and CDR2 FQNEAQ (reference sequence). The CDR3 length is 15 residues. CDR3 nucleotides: TGTGCCAGCAGCCCTACCGGGACAGAGAACACTGAAGCTTTCTTT. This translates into CASSPTGTENTEAFF.

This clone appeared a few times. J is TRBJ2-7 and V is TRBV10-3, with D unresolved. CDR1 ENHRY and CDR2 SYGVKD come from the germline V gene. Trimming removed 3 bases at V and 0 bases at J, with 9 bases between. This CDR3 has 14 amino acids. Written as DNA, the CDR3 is TGTGCCATCAGTGACCCCCCGGGCTCCTACGAGCAGTACTTC. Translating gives CAISDPPGSYEQYF.

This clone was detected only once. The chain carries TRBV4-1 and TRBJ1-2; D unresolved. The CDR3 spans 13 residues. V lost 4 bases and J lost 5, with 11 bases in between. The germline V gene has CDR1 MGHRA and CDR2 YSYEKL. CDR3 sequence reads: CASSLNFGYGYTF. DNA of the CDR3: TGCGCCAGCAGCCTCAATTTTGGGTATGGCTACACCTTC.